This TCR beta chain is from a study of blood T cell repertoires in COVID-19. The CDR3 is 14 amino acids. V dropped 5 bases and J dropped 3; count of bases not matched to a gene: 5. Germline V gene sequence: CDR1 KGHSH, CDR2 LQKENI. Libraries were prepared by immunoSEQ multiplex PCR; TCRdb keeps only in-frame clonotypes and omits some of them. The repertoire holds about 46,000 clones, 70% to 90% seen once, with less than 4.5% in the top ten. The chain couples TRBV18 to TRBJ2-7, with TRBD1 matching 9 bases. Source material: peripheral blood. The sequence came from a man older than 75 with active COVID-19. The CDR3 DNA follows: TGTGCCAGCTCAGGTGGGACAGGGATCTACGAGCAGTACTTC. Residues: CASSGGTGIYEQYF.